The clone carrying this T cell receptor (beta chain) turned up a few times. Primers included in the PCR were 60 Vbeta and 13 Jbeta primers. TCRdb keeps only in-frame clones here, not all; method: immunoSEQ multiplex PCR. Of some 120,000 clones listed, around 83% are singletons. These data belong to a study of cytomegalovirus exposure and HLA in healthy donors. This CDR3 has 14 amino acids. The germline V and J ends were trimmed by 6 bases and 0 bases, with 13 bases remaining between them. Germline V gives CDR1 SGHRS, CDR2 YFSETQ. This TCR came from a human donor in good health. The rearrangement joins TRBV5-1 to TRBJ2-7; D is possibly TRBD1 (6 bases). Sample: PBMCs. CDR3 in amino acids: CASTRTELSYEQYF. The DNA for the CDR3 is TGCGCCAGCACCCGGACAGAGCTCTCCTACGAGCAGTACTTC. The full variable domain, with the rest looked up from reference TRBV5-1 and TRBJ2-7, is KAGVTQTPRYLIKTRGQQVTLSCSPISGHRSVSWYQQTPGQGLQFLFEYFSETQRNKGNFPGRFSGRQFSNSRSEMNVSTLELGDSALYLCASTRTELSYEQYFGPGTRLTVT.